The rows below give T cell receptor beta chains drawn from one sample of a study of blood T cell repertoires in COVID-19. TCRdb's copy holds only in-frame clones and misses some; the assay was immunoSEQ multiplex PCR. The table has over 45,000 clones, 90% to 95% seen once. The sample consisted of peripheral blood. The receptor set was obtained from a woman aged 55 to 70 with active or convalescent COVID-19. Both conserved end residues are part of each CDR3. The order of the fields is V gene, D gene, clone size, CDR3 length, J gene, CDR3 DNA, CDR3 protein. D genes are given only for firm matches. Where a row states a size, it is once, few, many or the class of an expanded clone; other rows omit it.

V gene: TRBV5-1
D gene: .
clone size: .
CDR3 length: 14
J gene: TRBJ2-7
CDR3 DNA: TGCGCCAGCAGCTTCGCGGGTGTCGCTTACGAGCAGTACTTC
CDR3 protein: CASSFAGVAYEQYF

V gene: TRBV19
D gene: TRBD1
clone size: few
CDR3 length: 16
J gene: TRBJ1-5
CDR3 DNA: TGTGCCAGTTGTAGCATCGACAGGGGAAGCAATCAGCCCCAGCATTTT
CDR3 protein: CASCSIDRGSNQPQHF

V gene: TRBV20-1
D gene: .
clone size: .
CDR3 length: 11
J gene: TRBJ1-1
CDR3 DNA: TGCAGTGCTACAGAGGGCGCTGAAGCTTTCTTT
CDR3 protein: CSATEGAEAFF

V gene: TRBV5-1
D gene: TRBD2
clone size: .
CDR3 length: 15
J gene: TRBJ2-1
CDR3 DNA: TGCGCCAGCAGGCCTACGGGAGGCCCCTACAATGAGCAGTTCTTC
CDR3 protein: CASRPTGGPYNEQFF

V gene: TRBV6-1
D gene: .
clone size: once
CDR3 length: 14
J gene: TRBJ1-5
CDR3 DNA: TGTGCCAGCAGTGAAGCCGTTATTAATCAGCCCCAGCATTTT
CDR3 protein: CASSEAVINQPQHF

V gene: TRBV12-2
D gene: .
clone size: .
CDR3 length: 13
J gene: TRBJ1-1
CDR3 DNA: TGTGCAAGTCGCGCCTCCAGGGGCACTGAAGCTTTCTTT
CDR3 protein: CASRASRGTEAFF

V gene: TRBV9
D gene: TRBD1
clone size: .
CDR3 length: 14
J gene: TRBJ1-4
CDR3 DNA: TGTGCCAGCAGCCCCGGGACAGGGACTGGAAAACTGTTTTTT
CDR3 protein: CASSPGTGTGKLFF

V gene: TRBV18
D gene: .
clone size: .
CDR3 length: 13
J gene: TRBJ1-4
CDR3 DNA: TGTGCCAGCTCCCAACTAACTAATGAAAAACTGTTTTTT
CDR3 protein: CASSQLTNEKLFF

V gene: TRBV28
D gene: TRBD1
clone size: .
CDR3 length: 14
J gene: TRBJ1-4
CDR3 DNA: TGTGCCAGCTTGCACGACAGGGGAAATGAAAAACTGTTTTTT
CDR3 protein: CASLHDRGNEKLFF

V gene: TRBV30
D gene: TRBD2
clone size: .
CDR3 length: 15
J gene: TRBJ2-1
CDR3 DNA: TGTGCCTGGGGCACCGGAGGAGCGGGAGACAATGAGCAGTTCTTC
CDR3 protein: CAWGTGGAGDNEQFF

V gene: TRBV7-9
D gene: TRBD2
clone size: .
CDR3 length: 16
J gene: TRBJ2-7
CDR3 DNA: TGTGCCAGCACCACTCCCGAGACTAGCGGGAGCCACGAGCAGTACTTC
CDR3 protein: CASTTPETSGSHEQYF

V gene: TRBV15
D gene: .
clone size: once
CDR3 length: 14
J gene: TRBJ1-5
CDR3 DNA: TGTGCCACCAGCAGACGGGGGGGCAATCAGCCCCAGCATTTT
CDR3 protein: CATSRRGGNQPQHF

V gene: TRBV18
D gene: .
clone size: .
CDR3 length: 15
J gene: TRBJ2-3
CDR3 DNA: TGTGCCAGCTCGCGATGGACGGAGGGCACAGATACGCAGTATTTT
CDR3 protein: CASSRWTEGTDTQYF

V gene: TRBV19
D gene: TRBD1
clone size: .
CDR3 length: 14
J gene: TRBJ1-6
CDR3 DNA: TGTGCCAGTAGTTTTGACAGGGTAATTTCACCCCTCCACTTT
CDR3 protein: CASSFDRVISPLHF

V gene: TRBV2
D gene: TRBD1
clone size: .
CDR3 length: 14
J gene: TRBJ1-2
CDR3 DNA: TGTGCCAGCAGTGAAACAGGGGGCCCCTATGGCTACACCTTC
CDR3 protein: CASSETGGPYGYTF

V gene: TRBV27
D gene: .
clone size: once
CDR3 length: 9
J gene: TRBJ2-3
CDR3 DNA: TGTGCCGGCCTCCATACGCAGTATTTT
CDR3 protein: CAGLHTQYF

V gene: TRBV6-6
D gene: TRBD1
clone size: .
CDR3 length: 15
J gene: TRBJ1-4
CDR3 DNA: TGTGCCAGCAGTTTCACCGGGACAGGGTATGAAAAACTGTTTTTT
CDR3 protein: CASSFTGTGYEKLFF

V gene: TRBV28
D gene: .
clone size: few
CDR3 length: 16
J gene: TRBJ1-6
CDR3 DNA: TGTGCCAGCAGTTGGACGGCTCTAGCCCCTAATTCACCCCTCCACTTT
CDR3 protein: CASSWTALAPNSPLHF

V gene: TRBV10-1
D gene: .
clone size: .
CDR3 length: 12
J gene: TRBJ2-3
CDR3 DNA: TGCGCCAGTCGACTAGGCCCAGATACGCAGTATTTT
CDR3 protein: CASRLGPDTQYF

V gene: TRBV6-5
D gene: .
clone size: .
CDR3 length: 13
J gene: TRBJ2-6
CDR3 DNA: TGTGCCAGCAGGGCATCAGGGGCCAACGTCCTGACTTTC
CDR3 protein: CASRASGANVLTF

V gene: TRBV6-1
D gene: TRBD2
clone size: .
CDR3 length: 16
J gene: TRBJ2-5
CDR3 DNA: TGTGCCAGCAGTGAAAGAGAGACGGGGGGTCAAGAGACCCAGTACTTC
CDR3 protein: CASSERETGGQETQYF

V gene: TRBV7-2
D gene: TRBD1
clone size: .
CDR3 length: 15
J gene: TRBJ1-3
CDR3 DNA: TGTGCCAGCAGCACGTCTTCAGGGGGCGGAAACACCATATATTTT
CDR3 protein: CASSTSSGGGNTIYF

V gene: TRBV7-3
D gene: .
clone size: .
CDR3 length: 15
J gene: TRBJ2-3
CDR3 DNA: TGTGCCAGCAGCTTATCTCGGGGGACTACAGATACGCAGTATTTT
CDR3 protein: CASSLSRGTTDTQYF

V gene: TRBV7-9
D gene: .
clone size: .
CDR3 length: 13
J gene: TRBJ1-3
CDR3 DNA: TGTGCCAGCAGCGCAGGGTTTCGAAACACCATATATTTT
CDR3 protein: CASSAGFRNTIYF

V gene: TRBV6-5
D gene: .
clone size: .
CDR3 length: 13
J gene: TRBJ2-7
CDR3 DNA: TGTGCCAGCAGTTACGGAGCCTACTACGAGCAGTACTTC
CDR3 protein: CASSYGAYYEQYF

V gene: TRBV18
D gene: TRBD1
clone size: .
CDR3 length: 16
J gene: TRBJ1-6
CDR3 DNA: TGTGCCAGCTCAACCGTGACAGGGATTCAGCATTCACCCCTCCACTTT
CDR3 protein: CASSTVTGIQHSPLHF

V gene: TRBV5-1
D gene: TRBD2
clone size: .
CDR3 length: 17
J gene: TRBJ2-7
CDR3 DNA: TGCGCCAGCAGCTCTGACGGGACTAGCGTCTTCATCTACGAGCAGTACTTC
CDR3 protein: CASSSDGTSVFIYEQYF

V gene: TRBV28
D gene: TRBD2
clone size: .
CDR3 length: 17
J gene: TRBJ2-1
CDR3 DNA: TGTGCCAGCAGTTCCCCATGGCTAGCGGGGGGTTACAATGAGCAGTTCTTC
CDR3 protein: CASSSPWLAGGYNEQFF

V gene: TRBV15
D gene: .
clone size: once
CDR3 length: 13
J gene: TRBJ1-2
CDR3 DNA: TGTGCCACCAGCCTAACGGACAAATATGGCTACACCTTC
CDR3 protein: CATSLTDKYGYTF

V gene: TRBV4-1
D gene: TRBD1
clone size: .
CDR3 length: 16
J gene: TRBJ2-7
CDR3 DNA: TGCGCCAGCAGCCAAGGCTCAGGGGGCAACCACTACGAGCAGTACTTC
CDR3 protein: CASSQGSGGNHYEQYF

V gene: TRBV7-3
D gene: .
clone size: .
CDR3 length: 13
J gene: TRBJ2-3
CDR3 DNA: TGTGCCAGCAGCCCTGGACTAAGGGATACGCAGTATTTT
CDR3 protein: CASSPGLRDTQYF

V gene: TRBV5-1
D gene: TRBD2
clone size: .
CDR3 length: 17
J gene: TRBJ2-5
CDR3 DNA: TGCGCCAGCAGCTTGGCCCCAAGCGGGGGGGCAAGGGAGACCCAGTACTTC
CDR3 protein: CASSLAPSGGARETQYF

V gene: TRBV5-1
D gene: TRBD1
clone size: .
CDR3 length: 15
J gene: TRBJ2-2
CDR3 DNA: TGCGCCAGCAGCTTGGTGGACAGGGCTGCCGGGGAGCTGTTTTTT
CDR3 protein: CASSLVDRAAGELFF

V gene: TRBV23-1
D gene: TRBD1
clone size: .
CDR3 length: 16
J gene: TRBJ1-5
CDR3 DNA: TGCGCCAGCAGTCAAAACGACAGGGTTAGCAATCAGCCCCAGCATTTT
CDR3 protein: CASSQNDRVSNQPQHF

V gene: TRBV6-5
D gene: TRBD2
clone size: .
CDR3 length: 14
J gene: TRBJ2-5
CDR3 DNA: TGTGCCAGCAGAAATAGCGGGGGCCGAGAGACCCAGTACTTC
CDR3 protein: CASRNSGGRETQYF

V gene: TRBV3-1/TRBV3-2
D gene: .
clone size: .
CDR3 length: 16
J gene: TRBJ1-5
CDR3 DNA: TGTGCCAGCAGCCAAGGGTGGCGGAATAGCAATCAGCCCCAGCATTTT
CDR3 protein: CASSQGWRNSNQPQHF

V gene: TRBV4-3
D gene: TRBD2
clone size: once
CDR3 length: 16
J gene: TRBJ2-7
CDR3 DNA: TGCGCCAGCAGCCAAGAGAATAGCGGGAGGACCTACGAGCAGTACTTC
CDR3 protein: CASSQENSGRTYEQYF

V gene: TRBV4-2
D gene: .
clone size: .
CDR3 length: 15
J gene: TRBJ1-3
CDR3 DNA: TGTGCCAGCAGCCAGCAAACAGCGGTGGGAAACACCATATATTTT
CDR3 protein: CASSQQTAVGNTIYF

V gene: TRBV19
D gene: .
clone size: .
CDR3 length: 13
J gene: TRBJ1-1
CDR3 DNA: TGTGCCAGTAGTCCAAGGGGAGGTGATGAAGCTTTCTTT
CDR3 protein: CASSPRGGDEAFF

V gene: TRBV24-1
D gene: TRBD2
clone size: few
CDR3 length: 16
J gene: TRBJ2-5
CDR3 DNA: TGTGCCACCAGTACTTCAGGGCTAGCGGCTACAGAGACCCAGTACTTC
CDR3 protein: CATSTSGLAATETQYF

V gene: TRBV24-1
D gene: TRBD2
clone size: .
CDR3 length: 16
J gene: TRBJ2-7
CDR3 DNA: TGTGCCACCAGTGATACTTCCGGGACTAGTTTCTACGAGCAGTACTTC
CDR3 protein: CATSDTSGTSFYEQYF

V gene: TRBV6-6
D gene: TRBD1
clone size: .
CDR3 length: 16
J gene: TRBJ2-3
CDR3 DNA: TGTGCCAGCACCGCACTCAAGGGACAGGGGACAGATACGCAGTATTTT
CDR3 protein: CASTALKGQGTDTQYF

V gene: TRBV7-3
D gene: .
clone size: .
CDR3 length: 14
J gene: TRBJ1-1
CDR3 DNA: TGTGCCAGCAGCTTACGGGGGGCGAACACTGAAGCTTTCTTT
CDR3 protein: CASSLRGANTEAFF

V gene: TRBV25-1
D gene: .
clone size: .
CDR3 length: 17
J gene: TRBJ2-2
CDR3 DNA: TGTGCCAGCAGTGATTACCGCGGGACAGTGTTGGCCGGGGAGCTGTTTTTT
CDR3 protein: CASSDYRGTVLAGELFF

V gene: TRBV4-3
D gene: .
clone size: few
CDR3 length: 14
J gene: TRBJ1-1
CDR3 DNA: TGCGCCAGCAGTCGCGCAGGGTTCCTCACTGAAGCTTTCTTT
CDR3 protein: CASSRAGFLTEAFF

V gene: TRBV28
D gene: .
clone size: once
CDR3 length: 15
J gene: TRBJ2-1
CDR3 DNA: TGTGCCAGCAGTTTTGGACTCGCTAGCGTCCGGGAGCAGTTCTTC
CDR3 protein: CASSFGLASVREQFF

V gene: TRBV5-1
D gene: .
clone size: .
CDR3 length: 15
J gene: TRBJ1-4
CDR3 DNA: TGCGCCAGCAGCGGCGGGGGGCTTGCTAATGAAAAACTGTTTTTT
CDR3 protein: CASSGGGLANEKLFF

V gene: TRBV24-1
D gene: TRBD1
clone size: .
CDR3 length: 15
J gene: TRBJ2-3
CDR3 DNA: TGTGCCACCAGTGCAGGACAGGGGAACACAGATACGCAGTATTTT
CDR3 protein: CATSAGQGNTDTQYF